These 23 T cell receptor beta chains originate from one sample sequenced in a study of T cell responses to AZD1222 COVID-19 vaccine. Assay used: immunoSEQ multiplex PCR; TCRdb lists only in-frame clones, some missing. The sample comprises 70,000 to 85,000 clones, approximately 90% of which are singletons, and less than 3% rests with the top ten. The sequences come from peripheral blood, collected on day 0 of AZD1222 vaccination. All receptors come from an adult in good health.

This rearrangement joins TRBV7-2 to TRBJ1-2; D possibly corresponds to TRBD1 (6 bases). Between the trimmed V and J ends, which lost 5 bases and 9 bases, there was a span of 19 bases. The CDR3 is 14 amino acids. Germline-derived CDR1 and CDR2 are SGHTA and FQGNSA. In DNA, the CDR3 is TGTGCCAGCAGCAACACAGGGTTCCGACCCCGCTACACCTTC. It is translated as CASSNTGFRPRYTF. Together with reference TRBV7-2 and TRBJ1-2, the CDR3 gives the full variable domain: GAGVSQSPSNKVTEKGKDVELRCDPISGHTALYWYRQSLGQGLEFLIYFQGNSAPDKSGLPSDRFSAERTGGSVSTLTIQRTQQEDSAVYLCASSNTGFRPRYTFGSGTRLTVV.

The chain uses TRBV5-4 and TRBJ2-7; 7 nucleotides line up with TRBD1. This CDR3 comprises 15 residues. With V trimmed by 6 bases and J by 3 bases, 12 bases remained unmatched. The germline CDR1 and CDR2 sequences are SGHNT and YYREEE (reference sequence). DNA of the CDR3: TGTGCCAGCACCAACAGGGGCCGGTCTATCTACGAGCAGTACTTC. Translation: CASTNRGRSIYEQYF.

The chain combines TRBV4-2 with TRBJ2-1; a weak D match, TRBD2 (6 bases). Trimming shortened V by 1 base and J by 8 bases, and 9 bases separated the two germline ends. The CDR3 extends over 13 amino acids. Germline CDR1 LGHNA, CDR2 YNFKEQ. The CDR3 DNA sequence: TGTGCCAGCAGCCAAGTCGGGGACTATGAGCAGTTCTTC. The encoded protein is CASSQVGDYEQFF.

This chain connects TRBV28 to TRBJ2-7; D is possibly TRBD1 (6 bases). The germline V gene encodes CDR1 MDHEN and CDR2 SYDVKM. There are 15 residues in the CDR3. Trimming pared 1 base from V and 0 bases from J, leaving 10 bases between. CDR3 bases: TGTGCCAGCAGTTTATTGGACAGCGTCTCCTACGAGCAGTACTTC. Its translation is CASSLLDSVSYEQYF.

The chain carries TRBV2 and TRBJ2-6; 12 bases fit TRBD1. Trimming at V came to 7 bases and at J to 2 bases, leaving 3 bases not matched to a gene. The CDR3 runs to 16 residues. The V gene's germline CDR1 is SNHLY and CDR2 FYNNEI. In DNA form, the CDR3 reads TGTGCCAGCACTTGGGACAGGGGGCCTGGGGCCAACGTCCTGACTTTC. Translated: CASTWDRGPGANVLTF.

The chain combines TRBV6-4 with TRBJ2-1; the D gene could be TRBD1 or TRBD2 (5 bases each). Germline CDR1 and CDR2: MRHNA and SNTAGT. The CDR3 is 14 amino acids. Trimming left V 3 bases short and J 8 bases short, with 14 bases between. CDR3 sequence reads: CASSETGPQDEQFF. CDR3 sequence (DNA): TGTGCCAGCAGTGAAACGGGGCCTCAGGATGAGCAGTTCTTC.

J is TRBJ2-1 and V is TRBV7-9; 7 bases agree with TRBD1. The germline CDR1 and CDR2 sequences are SEHNR and FQNEAQ (reference sequence). The CDR3 runs to 15 residues. V gave up 5 bases and J gave up 4 bases; unmatched junction bases: 8. The CDR3 here is CASSGRDSPYNEQFF. The CDR3 DNA reads as TGTGCCAGCAGCGGACGGGACAGCCCTTACAATGAGCAGTTCTTC. The variable domain in full, with the rest retrieved from reference TRBV7-9 and TRBJ2-1, is DTGVSQNPRHKITKRGQNVTFRCDPISEHNRLYWYRQTLGQGPEFLTYFQNEAQLEKSRLLSDRFSAERPKGSFSTLEIQRTEQGDSAMYLCASSGRDSPYNEQFFGPGTRLTVL.

The chain uses TRBV5-1 and TRBJ1-1; D might be TRBD1 (5 bases). This CDR3 region has 15 residues. V was clipped by 1 base and J by 0 bases, with 10 bases between them. CDR1 is SGHRS and CDR2 is YFSETQ in the germline V gene. This CDR3 is CASSLWEGMNTEAFF. As DNA, the CDR3 is TGCGCCAGCAGCTTGTGGGAGGGGATGAACACTGAAGCTTTCTTT. Full variable domain (missing parts from reference TRBV5-1 and TRBJ1-1): KAGVTQTPRYLIKTRGQQVTLSCSPISGHRSVSWYQQTPGQGLQFLFEYFSETQRNKGNFPGRFSGRQFSNSRSEMNVSTLELGDSALYLCASSLWEGMNTEAFFGQGTRLTVV.

The V call is TRBV11-2, the J call TRBJ2-1; D is ambiguous. This CDR3 has 13 amino acids. CDR1 and CDR2 (germline): SGHAT, FQNNGV. The ends were cut back, 5 bases at V and 7 bases at J, with 12 bases in the middle. CDR3 sequence (DNA): TGTGCCAGCAGCCCCCGGCCTGGGAATGAGCAGTTCTTC. It codes for CASSPRPGNEQFF.

This chain connects TRBV28 to TRBJ1-1; a weak D match, TRBD1 (5 bases). V was trimmed by 5 bases and J by 4 bases, leaving 11 bases between them. This CDR3 comprises 13 residues. Germline V gene lookup returns CDR1 MDHEN and CDR2 SYDVKM. CDR3 residues: CASSGGGFTEAFF. The DNA for the CDR3 is TGTGCCAGCAGTGGGGGGGGGTTCACTGAAGCTTTCTTT. The variable domain in full, with the rest retrieved from reference TRBV28 and TRBJ1-1, is DVKVTQSSRYLVKRTGEKVFLECVQDMDHENMFWYRQDPGLGLRLIYFSYDVKMKEKGDIPEGYSVSREKKERFSLILESASTNQTSMYLCASSGGGFTEAFFGQGTRLTVV.

This sequence joins TRBV19 and TRBJ1-5, with D hard to call. Germline CDR1 LNHDA, CDR2 SQIVND (reference sequence). Trimming took off 5 bases at V and 1 base at J, with 9 bases between the two ends. CDR3 length equals 14 residues. The CDR3 protein is CASSLFLSNQPQHF. Here the CDR3 DNA reads TGTGCCAGTAGTTTGTTCCTAAGCAATCAGCCCCAGCATTTT.

This chain's CDR3 is CASSSDSMNTEAFF. CDR3 coding DNA: TGTGCCAGCAGTTCCGACAGTATGAACACTGAAGCTTTCTTT. This rearrangement joins TRBV27 to TRBJ1-1, with D tentatively TRBD1 (5 bases). The germline gives CDR1 MNHEY, CDR2 SMNVEV (reference sequence). Trimming removed 4 bases from V and 0 bases from J, with 9 bases in between. CDR3 length: 14 amino acids.

Only one count was recorded for this clone. The J gene is TRBJ1-2, the V gene TRBV18; 10 nucleotides match TRBD1. CDR1 is KGHSH and CDR2 is LQKENI in the germline V gene. V was pared by 3 bases and J by 3 bases, with 1 base of the junction left unmatched. The CDR3 extends over 14 amino acids. The CDR3 here is CASSPGTGDYGYTF. The CDR3 DNA is TGTGCCAGCTCACCCGGGACAGGGGACTATGGCTACACCTTC. Looking up the rest from reference TRBV18 and TRBJ1-2 gives the full variable domain: NAGVMQNPRHLVRRRGQEARLRCSPMKGHSHVYWYRQLPEEGLKFMVYLQKENIIDESGMPKERFSAEFPKEGPSILRIQQVVRGDSAAYFCASSPGTGDYGYTFGSGTRLTVV.

The chain is built from TRBV2 and TRBJ1-2; 7 nucleotides line up with TRBD1. V lost 5 bases to trimming and J lost 10 bases; unmatched junction nucleotides: 4. This CDR3 region has 11 residues. CDR1 is SNHLY, CDR2 FYNNEI, per germline. The CDR3 sequence is CASSLGQAYTF. Written as DNA, the CDR3 is TGTGCCAGCAGTCTAGGACAGGCCTACACCTTC.

J is TRBJ1-1 and V is TRBV5-1; possible D gene TRBD1, 5 bases. Trimming pared 0 bases from V and 0 bases from J, leaving 9 bases between. The length of the CDR3 is 15 residues. CDR1 and CDR2 (germline): SGHRS, YFSETQ. DNA for the CDR3: TGCGCCAGCAGCTTGGTGGCAGGGTTGAACACTGAAGCTTTCTTT. Translated, it gives CASSLVAGLNTEAFF.

This clone occurred once. CDR3 amino acids: CASSLEGQFNYGYTF. The CDR3 DNA reads as TGTGCCAGCAGCTTAGAGGGACAGTTTAACTATGGCTACACCTTC. V is TRBV7-9 and J is TRBJ1-2; 7 nucleotides align to TRBD1. The CDR3 loop spans 15 amino acids. Trimming cost V 1 base and J 1 base; bases outside gene matches: 3. Germline V gene lookup returns CDR1 SEHNR and CDR2 FQNEAQ (reference sequence).

V usage is TRBV19 and J usage is TRBJ2-2; 7 bases are a match to TRBD2. This CDR3 comprises 15 residues. The germline V gene has CDR1 LNHDA and CDR2 SQIVND (reference sequence). Trimming removed 5 bases from V and 5 bases from J; junction bases left unmatched: 8. CDR3 region: CASSSSGTRTGELFF. The CDR3 region has the DNA TGTGCCAGTAGTTCGAGCGGGACCCGAACCGGGGAGCTGTTTTTT.

This chain links TRBV25-1 with TRBJ1-1, with 9 bases matching TRBD1. J gave up 1 base and V 2 bases, and 5 bases lay outside the gene matches. The CDR3 extends over 16 amino acids. Germline CDR1 is MGHDK and CDR2 is SYGVNS. CDR3 sequence: CASSEEQGAGNTEAFF. The CDR3 coding sequence is TGTGCCAGCAGTGAAGAACAGGGGGCCGGGAACACTGAAGCTTTCTTT.

The V call is TRBV2, the J call TRBJ2-7; the D gene is possibly TRBD2 (6 bases). This CDR3 is 13 amino acids long. CDR1 and CDR2 (germline): SNHLY, FYNNEI. V lost 7 bases to trimming and J lost 0 bases, with 10 bases between them. CDR3 in amino acids: CASTVADSYEQYF. For the CDR3, the DNA is TGTGCCAGCACCGTAGCGGACTCCTACGAGCAGTACTTC.

V is TRBV5-8 and J is TRBJ1-6, with unresolved D. Germline-derived CDR1 and CDR2 are SGHTS and YDEGEE. The V end lost 4 bases, the J end lost 0 bases, and 11 bases lay between the germline ends. The CDR3 is 16 residues long. The CDR3 here is CASSPTRSSYNSPLHF. CDR3 coding DNA: TGTGCCAGCAGCCCGACCCGCAGCTCCTATAATTCACCCCTCCACTTT.

V usage is TRBV6-5 and J usage is TRBJ1-1; perhaps TRBD1 as D (6 bases). Germline V gene data show CDR1 as MNHEY and CDR2 as SVGAGI. The CDR3 has 14 residues. V dropped 6 bases and J dropped 10 bases, with 21 bases sitting between them. The CDR3 bases are TGTGCCAGCAGCCAAACCGAACAGGGAGCTAGAGCTTTCTTT. As protein: CASSQTEQGARAFF.

The chain uses TRBV18 and TRBJ1-5, with D possibly being TRBD1 (5 bases). Germline CDR1 is KGHSH and CDR2 is LQKENI. V was pared by 1 base and J by 5 bases, with 9 bases between. This CDR3 has 14 residues. Written as DNA, the CDR3 is TGTGCCAGCTCACCACAGGGAGGGGATCAGCCCCAGCATTTT. Translating it yields CASSPQGGDQPQHF.

V usage is TRBV15 and J usage is TRBJ2-1; 8 nucleotides line up with TRBD2. Germline V lookup: CDR1 LNHNV, CDR2 YYDKDF (reference sequence). Unmatched junction bases numbered 7, after V lost 4 bases and J lost 8 bases. This CDR3 is 14 amino acids long. CDR3 bases: TGTGCCACCAGCACTTTCGGGGGGGCGTATGAGCAGTTCTTC. It specifies CATSTFGGAYEQFF.